One and the same sample provided the 19 T cell receptor beta chains below, sequenced in a study of CD8 T cells in ankylosing spondylitis (dated by TCRdb to about 2017). The library was obtained by 5' RACE. Reads for this sample came from an Illumina HiSeq 2500. Through fastp at Q25 and MiXCR, TCRdb rebuilt clones from the public reads, retaining in-frame beta chains. When rows share a CDR3 protein, they turn into one entry using the most common DNA and genes. Recorded for this sample are some 140,000 distinct CDR3 sequences; about 8% of them occurred a single time. Of the sample, approximately 6.8% is held by the ten largest clones. The sample comprised synovial fluid, either unsorted or a sorted T cell fraction (not recorded which). These receptor sequences come from a male donor with ankylosing spondylitis.

This clonotype was found many times. J is TRBJ2-1 and V is TRBV20-1, with D possibly matching TRBD2 (6 bases). Germline V gene lookup returns CDR1 DFQATT and CDR2 SNEGSKA (reference sequence). CDR3 size: 15 residues. V shed 6 bases and J shed 4 bases, with 19 bases lying between them. The CDR3 region is CSATKTRKGYNEQFF. The CDR3 DNA reads TGCAGTGCGACAAAGACTAGGAAGGGGTACAATGAGCAGTTCTTC.

The chain employs TRBV7-9 and TRBJ1-1; D possibly corresponds to TRBD1 (6 bases). Per germline, CDR1 SEHNR and CDR2 FQNEAQ (reference sequence). This CDR3 has 16 residues. V gave up 5 bases and J gave up 1 base, with 17 bases separating them. The CDR3: CASSGPSGVANTEAFF. The CDR3 bases are TGTGCCAGCAGCGGACCCTCAGGGGTTGCGAACACTGAAGCTTTCTTT.

This clonotype was found many times. The chain employs TRBV13 and TRBJ2-2; D call uncertain. V was pared by 1 base and J by 3 bases, with 9 bases between. CDR1 is PRHDT and CDR2 is FYEKMQ in the germline V gene (reference sequence). CDR3 size: 15 residues. In DNA, the CDR3 is TGTGCCAGCAGCTTAGCGGGTCGGTACACCGGGGAGCTGTTTTTT. This translates into CASSLAGRYTGELFF.

This clonotype was seen many times. The CDR3 DNA sequence: TGTGCCAGCATGGAGACGCTAAGCTCAGATACGCAGTATTTT. Its translation is CASMETLSSDTQYF. The rearrangement joins TRBV9 to TRBJ2-3; no clear D gene. The germline CDR1 and CDR2 sequences are SGDLS and YYNGEE. This CDR3 region has 14 residues. V dropped 6 bases and J dropped 4 bases, with 15 bases sitting between them.

This clonotype was recorded at least ten times. The CDR3 region is CSGNGGGITDTQYF. DNA of the CDR3: TGCAGCGGGAATGGAGGCGGTATCACAGATACGCAGTATTTT. The chain combines TRBV29-1 with TRBJ2-3; D is possibly TRBD2 (5 bases). Trimming took 7 bases from V and 2 from J, leaving 16 bases between them. From germline, CDR1 is SQVTM and CDR2 ANQGSEA. CDR3 size: 14 residues.

The chain joins TRBV2 to TRBJ2-4, with D hard to call. Trimming stripped 4 bases from V and 0 bases from J, with 13 bases between. CDR3 length: 16 residues. Germline CDR1 is SNHLY and CDR2 is FYNNEI. CDR3 nucleotides: TGTGCCAGCAGTGGAGAACAGTTACTAGCCAAAAACATTCAGTACTTC. Translation gives CASSGEQLLAKNIQYF.

V gene TRBV7-2 combines with J gene TRBJ2-3, with 9 bases lining up with TRBD2. This CDR3 is built from 16 residues. Germline trimming cut 5 bases from V and 5 bases from J; bases unmatched to any gene: 11. Germline V gives CDR1 SGHTA, CDR2 FQGNSA. The CDR3 DNA is TGTGCCAGCAGCACCCGCGGCGGGGGGGCCGTAGATACGCAGTATTTT. It is translated as CASSTRGGGAVDTQYF.

This clonotype appeared many times. This rearrangement joins TRBV20-1 to TRBJ1-2; D is undetermined. The V end was cut by 5 bases, the J end by 1 base, with 11 bases between. Germline loops: CDR1 DFQATT, CDR2 SNEGSKA (reference sequence). The CDR3 is made up of 13 amino acids. The CDR3 nucleotides read TGCAGTGCTCCAAGCACCCATAACTATGGCTACACCTTC. Translation: CSAPSTHNYGYTF.

This clonotype was observed at least ten times. J is TRBJ1-2 and V is TRBV18, with a weak D call TRBD1 (5 bases). The V gene's germline CDR1 is KGHSH and CDR2 LQKENI. V gave up 1 base and J gave up 5 bases, with 17 bases separating them. The CDR3 totals 16 residues. In DNA form, the CDR3 reads TGTGCCAGCTCACCACAATTTGGGGGTCTCCTGTATGGCTACACCTTC. Translation gives CASSPQFGGLLYGYTF.

At least ten counts were recorded for this clonotype. This sequence joins TRBV29-1 and TRBJ2-3; TRBD2 matches 8 bases. V trimming: 6 bases; J trimming: 4 bases; junction bases outside the gene matches: 15. CDR1 is SQVTM, CDR2 ANQGSEA, per germline. This CDR3 contains 16 residues. CDR3 DNA sequence: TGCAGCGTCCTCAGGAATGTCGGGGGGGGCCCAGATACGCAGTATTTT. Its translation is CSVLRNVGGGPDTQYF.

This clonotype occurred many times. The chain uses TRBV12-3 or TRBV12-4 and TRBJ1-1, with TRBD1 matching 10 bases. CDR3 length equals 13 residues. The ends lost 7 bases at V and 6 bases at J; junction bases unmatched: 5. The CDR3 DNA reads TGTGCCAGCACCTGGGACAGGGGTGCTGAAGCTTTCTTT. Protein sequence: CASTWDRGAEAFF.

The genes are TRBV7-2 and TRBJ1-2, with D possibly TRBD1 on 5 matching bases. The CDR3 runs to 12 residues. CDR1 is SGHTA, CDR2 FQGNSA, per germline. Trimming removed 5 bases from V and 5 bases from J, with 9 bases in between. The CDR3 sequence is CASSLGLYGYTF. The CDR3 DNA sequence: TGTGCCAGCAGCCTGGGACTATATGGCTACACCTTC.

The V call is TRBV6-5, the J call TRBJ2-7; 7 bases are a match to TRBD1. With 2 bases clipped from V and 3 bases from J, the junction kept 10 bases outside the gene matches. This CDR3 is 16 amino acids long. CDR1 is MNHEY, CDR2 SVGAGI, per germline. The CDR3 here is CASSYGWDRQYYEQYF. CDR3 nucleotides: TGTGCCAGCAGTTACGGGTGGGACAGACAATACTACGAGCAGTACTTC.

V gene TRBV20-1 combines with J gene TRBJ2-3, with D tentatively TRBD2 (6 bases). CDR3 size: 13 residues. The V gene's germline CDR1 is DFQATT and CDR2 SNEGSKA (reference sequence). The ends were cut back, 4 bases at V and 4 bases at J, with 12 bases in the middle. CDR3 in DNA: TGCAGTGCTACAGGGAGGTTCCCAGATACGCAGTATTTT. It encodes CSATGRFPDTQYF.

The chain combines TRBV27 with TRBJ2-5, with D unclear. The CDR3 runs to 13 residues. Trimming stripped 5 bases from V and 8 bases from J, with 15 bases between. The germline V gene has CDR1 MNHEY and CDR2 SMNVEV (reference sequence). The CDR3 coding sequence is TGTGCCAGCAGTCTCGGACCTGGCGTCACCCAGTACTTC. Amino acid sequence: CASSLGPGVTQYF.

Within the sample, this clonotype is medium-sized. This chain links TRBV12-3 or TRBV12-4 with TRBJ1-2; D is ambiguous. The CDR3 totals 14 residues. Trimming left V 5 bases short and J 4 bases short, with 14 bases between. CDR3 residues: CASSPEGLAYGYTF. As DNA, the CDR3 is TGTGCCAGCAGTCCGGAGGGCCTAGCCTATGGCTACACCTTC.

The table lists this clonotype with a few counts. The chain uses TRBV5-1 and TRBJ1-2; D remains ambiguous. The CDR3 is made up of 14 amino acids. Germline V gene sequence: CDR1 SGHRS, CDR2 YFSETQ. With 1 base removed from V and 3 bases from J, the gap between germline ends came to 10 bases. The CDR3 loop reads CASSLIGIDYGYTF. The CDR3, as DNA: TGCGCCAGCAGCTTGATTGGGATTGACTATGGCTACACCTTC.

This clonotype was recorded at least ten times. This chain joins TRBV20-1 and TRBJ2-5, with a possible D match to TRBD1 (6 bases). Germline V gene sequence: CDR1 DFQATT, CDR2 SNEGSKA (reference sequence). Trimming stripped 2 bases from V and 2 bases from J, with 9 bases between. The CDR3 has 13 residues. In DNA form, the CDR3 reads TGCAGTGCTAGAAGGACAGCTCAAGAGACCCAGTACTTC. It specifies CSARRTAQETQYF.

This clonotype was observed a few times. The chain couples TRBV5-6 to TRBJ2-2; TRBD1 or TRBD2 may be the D gene (5 bases each). Between the trimmed V and J ends, which lost 3 bases and 3 bases, there was a span of 12 bases. Germline V gives CDR1 SGHDT, CDR2 YYEEEE. The CDR3 sequence is 15 residues long. This CDR3 reads CASSSEGRYTGELFF. In nucleotides, the CDR3 is TGTGCCAGCAGCTCCGAGGGACGGTACACCGGGGAGCTGTTTTTT.